The 18 T cell receptor beta chains below were found in one sample sequenced in a study of T cell responses to AZD1222 COVID-19 vaccine. Repertoires were generated with immunoSEQ multiplex PCR, while TCRdb's copy carries only in-frame clones and drops some. The table has over 110,000 clones, approximately 93% seen once. The sequenced sample was peripheral blood, obtained after recovery from COVID-19. The receptors were sampled from an adult who had recovered from COVID-19.

V is TRBV7-9 and J is TRBJ1-2; D uncertain. Deletions cut 5 bases from V and 9 bases from J, with 13 bases between. Germline V lookup: CDR1 SEHNR, CDR2 FQNEAQ (reference sequence). The CDR3 has 12 amino acids. The CDR3: CASSLPTESYTF. The CDR3 bases are TGTGCCAGCAGCCTCCCGACGGAAAGCTACACCTTC.

The chain is built from TRBV10-2 and TRBJ1-3; the match to TRBD1 covers 10 bases. Germline assignment: CDR1 WSHSY and CDR2 SAAADI. The V segment lost 6 bases and the J segment 0 bases; nucleotides outside the gene matches: 2. The CDR3 has 15 amino acids. CDR3 coding DNA: TGCGCCAGCAGGGGACAGGGGCGCTCTGGAAACACCATATATTTT. Translated, it gives CASRGQGRSGNTIYF.

The CDR3 protein is CASSIGGEYYGYTF. As DNA, the CDR3 is TGTGCCAGTAGTATTGGAGGGGAGTACTATGGCTACACCTTC. This chain connects TRBV19 to TRBJ1-2; a weak D match, TRBD1 (5 bases). Trimming left V 3 bases short and J 3 bases short, with 11 bases between. The CDR3 extends over 14 amino acids. Per the germline V gene, CDR1 is LNHDA and CDR2 is SQIVND (reference sequence).

The gene calls are TRBV24-1 and TRBJ2-7; D remains ambiguous. CDR3 size: 11 residues. The V and J ends lost 4 bases and 2 bases respectively, with 2 bases between them. The germline CDR1 and CDR2 sequences are KGHDR and SFDVKD. The CDR3 loop is CATSDTYEQYF. In DNA form, the CDR3 reads TGTGCCACCAGTGACACCTACGAGCAGTACTTC.

J is TRBJ2-7 and V is TRBV27; D not certain. Trimming pared 5 bases from V and 1 base from J, leaving 9 bases between. This CDR3 is built from 13 residues. Germline V lookup: CDR1 MNHEY, CDR2 SMNVEV (reference sequence). CDR3 amino acids: CASSPGGSYEQYF. The CDR3 nucleotides are TGTGCCAGCAGTCCCGGTGGGTCCTACGAGCAGTACTTC.

This chain connects TRBV3-1 (or the pseudogene TRBV3-2) to TRBJ2-1, with 9 bases identical to TRBD2. CDR1 and CDR2 from the germline V gene are LGHDT and YNNKEL (reference sequence). CDR3 length: 17 residues. After removal of 0 bases from V and 7 bases from J, the junction contained 10 bases not matched to a gene. As DNA, the CDR3 is TGTGCCAGCAGCCAAGAAGGTAGCGGGAGCCCCAGGAATGAGCAGTTCTTC. Translation: CASSQEGSGSPRNEQFF.

The chain links TRBV7-9 to TRBJ2-7; 7 nucleotides agree with TRBD2. Germline trimming cut 2 bases from V and 0 bases from J; bases unmatched to any gene: 10. CDR1 SEHNR and CDR2 FQNEAQ come from the germline V gene (reference sequence). The length of the CDR3 is 17 residues. CDR3 residues: CASSLISLADSSYEQYF. Written as DNA, the CDR3 is TGTGCCAGCAGCTTAATCTCCCTAGCGGATAGCTCCTACGAGCAGTACTTC.

The genes are TRBV5-1 and TRBJ1-1; the D is unclear. V lost 2 bases to trimming and J lost 3 bases, with 8 bases between them. The CDR3 extends over 13 amino acids. Per germline, CDR1 SGHRS and CDR2 YFSETQ. CDR3 protein: CASSFNIDTEAFF. CDR3 DNA: TGCGCCAGCAGCTTTAACATAGACACTGAAGCTTTCTTT.

This chain joins TRBV20-1 and TRBJ2-1; the D gene is possibly TRBD1 (6 bases). Trimming took off 6 bases at V and 2 bases at J, with 11 bases between the two ends. Germline V lookup: CDR1 DFQATT, CDR2 SNEGSKA (reference sequence). The CDR3 length is 13 residues. CDR3 coding DNA: TGCAGTGCCAGTTGGGGGCCCTACAATGAGCAGTTCTTC. Residues: CSASWGPYNEQFF.

The rearrangement uses TRBV2 and TRBJ2-1, with D perhaps TRBD2 (6 bases). Between the trimmed V and J ends, which lost 4 bases and 5 bases, there was a span of 15 bases. The germline V gene encodes CDR1 SNHLY and CDR2 FYNNEI. This CDR3 comprises 15 residues. CDR3 DNA sequence: TGTGCCAGCAGTGGAGGGCGGGAAAGCGACAATGAGCAGTTCTTC. It translates to CASSGGRESDNEQFF.

V gene TRBV2 combines with J gene TRBJ2-1, with 10 bases identical to TRBD2. V trimming: 6 bases; J trimming: 6 bases; junction bases outside the gene matches: 8. The CDR3 is made up of 15 amino acids. Germline CDR1 SNHLY, CDR2 FYNNEI. This chain's CDR3 is CASRALAGVFNEQFF. The DNA of the CDR3 is TGTGCCAGCAGAGCCCTAGCGGGAGTCTTCAATGAGCAGTTCTTC. Complete variable domain (other parts from reference TRBV2 and TRBJ2-1): EPEVTQTPSHQVTQMGQEVILRCVPISNHLYFYWYRQILGQKVEFLVSFYNNEISEKSEIFDDQFSVERPDGSNFTLKIRSTKLEDSAMYFCASRALAGVFNEQFFGPGTRLTVL.

The genes are TRBV7-9 and TRBJ2-6; D gene unclear. The germline V gene encodes CDR1 SEHNR and CDR2 FQNEAQ (reference sequence). The CDR3 has 15 amino acids. The V gene lost 5 bases and the J gene lost 2 bases, with 10 bases spanning the gap. The CDR3 nucleotides read TGTGCCAGCAGCCGAGGCCGACCTGGGGCCAACGTCCTGACTTTC. Protein: CASSRGRPGANVLTF.

This chain links TRBV27 with TRBJ2-7; the D gene could be TRBD1 or TRBD2 (6 bases each). This CDR3 is 16 amino acids long. The V end was cut by 7 bases, the J end by 3 bases, with 22 bases between. Germline V lookup: CDR1 MNHEY, CDR2 SMNVEV (reference sequence). The CDR3 DNA follows: TGTGCCAGCACTCTAACCAGGGGCGGGATCCACTACGAGCAGTACTTC. Its translation is CASTLTRGGIHYEQYF.

V and J are TRBV7-6 and TRBJ2-2; D is undetermined. The V and J ends lost 4 bases and 7 bases respectively, with 19 bases between them. The CDR3 contains 16 residues. Germline V gives CDR1 SGHVS, CDR2 FNYEAQ. The CDR3 region has the DNA TGTGCCAGCAGCTCGCCGGGCCTCATTGGGAACGGGGAGCTGTTTTTT. This translates into CASSSPGLIGNGELFF.

This chain links TRBV7-9 with TRBJ1-2; 9 bases agree with TRBD1. Germline V gives CDR1 SEHNR, CDR2 FQNEAQ (reference sequence). V lost 3 bases and J lost 6; bases outside the gene matches: 5. CDR3 length: 14 residues. The chain's CDR3 is CASSLRQGEDGYTF. CDR3 DNA: TGTGCCAGCAGCTTGCGACAGGGGGAGGATGGCTACACCTTC.

The CDR3 DNA is TGTGCCAGAAGCTTGGCACCCCCTCGGACAGGGAAGGCGAGTGCTGAAGCTTTCTTT. The encoded protein is CARSLAPPRTGKASAEAFF. The chain has TRBV5-3 and TRBJ1-1; TRBD1 agrees at 8 bases. TRBV5-3 is given ORF status, its function remaining uncertain. V shed 0 bases and J 6 bases; nucleotides not matched to a gene: 19. This CDR3 region has 19 residues.

The genes are TRBV6-1 and TRBJ2-7; 9 nucleotides line up with TRBD1. V shed 2 bases and J 7 bases; nucleotides not matched to a gene: 12. The CDR3 contains 16 residues. Germline V CDR1 and CDR2: MNHNS, SASEGT. Written as DNA, the CDR3 is TGTGCCAGCAGTGAAAAACCGGGACAGGGCGGATTGGAGCAGTACTTC. This codes for CASSEKPGQGGLEQYF.

This chain connects TRBV6-5 to TRBJ2-1, with 14 bases identical to TRBD2. The CDR3 length is 15 residues. J lost 5 bases, V lost 6 bases, and 3 bases had no gene match. Per the germline V gene, CDR1 is MNHEY and CDR2 is SVGAGI. The CDR3 protein is CASRPTSGRDNEQFF. The DNA for the CDR3 is TGTGCCAGCAGGCCGACTAGCGGGAGGGACAATGAGCAGTTCTTC.